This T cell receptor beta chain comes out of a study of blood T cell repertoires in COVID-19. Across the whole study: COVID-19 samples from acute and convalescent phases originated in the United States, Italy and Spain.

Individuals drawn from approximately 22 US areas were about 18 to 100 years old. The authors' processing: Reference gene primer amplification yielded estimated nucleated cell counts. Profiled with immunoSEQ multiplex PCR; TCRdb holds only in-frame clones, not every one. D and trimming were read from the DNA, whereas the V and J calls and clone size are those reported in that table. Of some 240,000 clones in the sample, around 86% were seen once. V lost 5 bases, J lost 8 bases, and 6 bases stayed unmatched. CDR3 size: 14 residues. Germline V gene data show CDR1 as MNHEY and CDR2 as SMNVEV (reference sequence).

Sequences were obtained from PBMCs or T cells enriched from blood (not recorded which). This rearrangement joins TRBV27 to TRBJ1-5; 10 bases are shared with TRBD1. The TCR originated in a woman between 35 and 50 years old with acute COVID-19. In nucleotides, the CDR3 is TGTGCCAGCAGTCCCGGGACAGGGGAAAAGCCCCAGCATTTT. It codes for CASSPGTGEKPQHF.